The 26 T cell receptor beta chains presented below share a single source sample, sequenced in a study of CD8+CD57+ T cells in acquired aplastic anemia. Whoever was chosen for sequencing had shown CD8+CD57+ cell expansion by flow cytometry. Genomic DNA was employed as the template in profiling TCR beta VDJ and CDR3. TCRdb processed the reads anew with MiXCR; each CDR3 protein has one entry. This sample has about 250,000 distinct CDR3 sequences, with 40% to 50% found just once. Sequences were obtained from sorted CD4+, CD8+, or CD8+CD57+ T cells (not recorded which) from PBMCs. The receptors derive from a human donor with aplastic anemia.

This clonotype was seen repeatedly, ten times or more. The chain links TRBV7-2 to TRBJ2-7; 8 bases agree with TRBD2. The J segment lost 3 bases and the V segment lost 3 bases, leaving 13 bases of the junction unmatched. The CDR3 totals 17 residues. Germline CDR1 is SGHTA and CDR2 is FQGNSA. The CDR3 reads CASSFRRAAGELYEQYF. CDR3 sequence (DNA): TGTGCCAGCAGCTTTAGGAGGGCAGCGGGAGAGCTCTACGAGCAGTACTTC.

V usage is TRBV7-9 and J usage is TRBJ2-7, with TRBD1 as a possible D gene (6 bases). V was cut by 10 bases and J by 0 bases, with 10 bases left in between. The germline V gene encodes CDR1 SEHNR and CDR2 FQNEAQ (reference sequence). There are 12 residues in the CDR3. The CDR3 sequence: CATGQSSYEQYF. The CDR3 nucleotides read TGTGCCACCGGACAGAGCTCCTACGAGCAGTACTTC.

The chain couples TRBV12-5 to TRBJ1-2, with 9 bases aligning to TRBD1. The germline V gene encodes CDR1 LGHNT and CDR2 FRNRAP. The CDR3 covers 15 residues. V shed 2 bases and J 6 bases; nucleotides not matched to a gene: 7. The CDR3 DNA follows: TGTGCTAGTGGTTTGCCCGCGACAGGGGGGGATGGCTACACCTTC. As protein: CASGLPATGGDGYTF.

This clonotype came up a few times. V usage is TRBV4-3 and J usage is TRBJ1-2; D is undetermined. This CDR3 is built from 15 residues. Germline V lookup: CDR1 LGHNA, CDR2 YSLEER. V was clipped by 0 bases and J by 4 bases, with 12 bases between them. The CDR3 DNA follows: TGCGCCAGCAGCCAAGATTTCAGCCCCGGCTATGGCTACACCTTC. Protein: CASSQDFSPGYGYTF.

As regards this clonotype: One junction end does not reproduce the germline sequence, and a read error may be involved. The gene calls are TRBV11-2 and TRBJ2-7; TRBD1 might be the D (6 bases). CDR3 length equals 13 residues. CDR1 and CDR2 (germline): SGHAT, FQNNGV. This CDR3 is CAGSSRDNYEQYF. The CDR3 DNA reads TGTGCCGGCAGCTCCCGGGACAATTACGAGCAGTACTTC.

This clonotype was counted a few times. The chain links TRBV27 to TRBJ1-5; D ambiguous. This CDR3 comprises 13 residues. Per the germline V gene, CDR1 is MNHEY and CDR2 is SMNVEV (reference sequence). Deletions cut 2 bases from V and 6 bases from J, with 8 bases between. CDR3 DNA sequence: TGTGCCAGCAGTTTAGGAGGCGCTCAGCCCCAGCATTTT. It is translated as CASSLGGAQPQHF.

This clonotype has a handful of counts. Here the CDR3 DNA reads TGTGCCAGCACCGATGAACATGGCGACGTATATAATTCACCCCTCCACTTT. This encodes CASTDEHGDVYNSPLHF. The chain uses TRBV2 and TRBJ1-6; no clear D gene. The length of the CDR3 is 17 residues. Deletions cut 7 bases from V and 4 bases from J, with 20 bases between. CDR1 is SNHLY, CDR2 FYNNEI, per germline.

The chain uses TRBV20-1 and TRBJ2-5; D ambiguous. Germline CDR1 and CDR2: DFQATT and SNEGSKA (reference sequence). V lost 3 bases to trimming and J lost 5 bases, with 7 bases between them. The CDR3 totals 11 residues. CDR3 in amino acids: CSARAQETQYF. The CDR3 coding sequence is TGCAGTGCTAGGGCTCAGGAGACCCAGTACTTC.

This clonotype was picked up many times. The rearrangement joins TRBV9 to TRBJ1-4; D not resolved. Germline V gene sequence: CDR1 SGDLS, CDR2 YYNGEE. The CDR3 length is 14 residues. Deletions cut 4 bases from V and 7 bases from J, with 14 bases between. The CDR3 is CASSPGRDLEKLFF. CDR3 in DNA: TGTGCCAGCAGCCCCGGGAGGGATCTTGAAAAACTGTTTTTT.

There are many counts of this clonotype. The rearrangement links TRBV7-8 to TRBJ2-2; 13 bases align to TRBD2. Germline V gene data show CDR1 as SGHVS and CDR2 as FQNEAQ. The CDR3 length is 19 residues. J lost 5 bases, V lost 4 bases, and 13 bases had no gene match. CDR3 nucleotides: TGTGCCAGCAGCTGGATTTCACTAGCGGGAGGGCCTCGGACCGGGGAGCTGTTTTTT. As protein: CASSWISLAGGPRTGELFF.

This clonotype was seen more than once but under ten times. The rearrangement links TRBV5-1 to TRBJ1-2; 7 nucleotides align to TRBD1. In germline, CDR1 is SGHRS, CDR2 YFSETQ. The trim removed 0 bases at V and 5 bases at J, leaving 7 bases unmatched. There are 15 residues in the CDR3. CDR3 coding DNA: TGCGCCAGCAGCTTGGAAGGGACAGATCCTTATGGCTACACCTTC. Translated, it gives CASSLEGTDPYGYTF. The complete variable domain, with remaining parts taken from reference TRBV5-1 and TRBJ1-2, reads KAGVTQTPRYLIKTRGQQVTLSCSPISGHRSVSWYQQTPGQGLQFLFEYFSETQRNKGNFPGRFSGRQFSNSRSEMNVSTLELGDSALYLCASSLEGTDPYGYTFGSGTRLTVV.

CDR3 loop: CATNQQGSDTQYF. The CDR3 DNA sequence: TGTGCCACCAACCAACAGGGCTCAGATACGCAGTATTTT. This chain connects TRBV24-1 to TRBJ2-3, with D perhaps matching TRBD1 (6 bases). Germline CDR1 is KGHDR and CDR2 is SFDVKD. The V end lost 8 bases, the J end lost 4 bases, and 12 bases lay between the germline ends. The CDR3 runs 13 residues.

This clonotype was seen a few times. The junction departs from the called germline gene at one end, perhaps through a read error. This chain uses TRBV20-1 with TRBJ2-2; 12 bases match TRBD1. Looked up from germline, CDR1 is DFQATT and CDR2 is SNEGSKA (reference sequence). The CDR3 covers 15 residues. The CDR3 protein is CSARGGQGASGELLF. CDR3 nucleotides: TGCAGTGCTAGAGGGGGACAGGGGGCCTCCGGGGAGCTGCTTTTT.

CDR3 in amino acids: CASSIAFAYEQYF. The CDR3 nucleotides read TGTGCCAGCAGCATAGCTTTCGCCTACGAGCAGTACTTC. The V call is TRBV6-5, the J call TRBJ2-7; D remains ambiguous. The V end lost 6 bases, the J end lost 2 bases, and 11 bases lay between the germline ends. Germline V gene lookup returns CDR1 MNHEY and CDR2 SVGAGI. This CDR3 has 13 amino acids.

This chain joins TRBV20-1 and TRBJ1-2; tentatively, D is TRBD1 (6 bases). Deletions cut 7 bases from V and 4 bases from J, with 13 bases between. This CDR3 region has 12 residues. Looked up from germline, CDR1 is DFQATT and CDR2 is SNEGSKA (reference sequence). The CDR3 coding sequence is TGCAGTGACAGTCGGGGGCCCTATGGCTACACCTTC. Translating gives CSDSRGPYGYTF.

The chain carries TRBV9 and TRBJ1-2, with 7 bases identical to TRBD1. The CDR3 is made up of 16 amino acids. Germline V gene sequence: CDR1 SGDLS, CDR2 YYNGEE. Trimming took 1 base from V and 1 from J; bases not matched to a gene: 7. CDR3: CASSVNPGQNNYGYTF. CDR3 nucleotide sequence: TGTGCCAGCAGCGTAAACCCGGGACAGAATAACTATGGCTACACCTTC.

In its sample, this clonotype was seen many times. The genes are TRBV29-1 and TRBJ2-7; no clear D gene. CDR3 size: 11 residues. Germline-derived CDR1 and CDR2 are SQVTM and ANQGSEA. The V end was cut by 6 bases, the J end by 4 bases, with 10 bases between. CDR3 sequence reads: CSVVEGYEQYF. In DNA, the CDR3 is TGCAGCGTGGTCGAAGGATACGAGCAGTACTTC.

CDR3 protein: CAIRDGTSHSSYNEQFF. In DNA form, the CDR3 reads TGTGCCATCAGGGACGGGACTAGTCATAGCTCCTACAATGAGCAGTTCTTC. The V and J genes are TRBV10-3 and TRBJ2-1, with 8 bases identical to TRBD2. Unmatched junction bases numbered 10, after V lost 6 bases and J lost 0 bases. This CDR3 is built from 17 residues. Germline values: CDR1 ENHRY, CDR2 SYGVKD.

This clonotype was counted between two and nine times. The rearrangement joins TRBV30 to TRBJ1-5; D is undetermined. The ends were cut back, 0 bases at V and 4 bases at J, with 4 bases in the middle. The CDR3 length is 12 residues. Germline V gives CDR1 GTSNPN, CDR2 SVGIG (reference sequence). In nucleotides, the CDR3 is TGTGCCTGGAGTGTGTGGAATCAGCCCCAGCATTTT. It specifies CAWSVWNQPQHF.

Many counts were recorded for this clonotype. V gene TRBV2 combines with J gene TRBJ2-7; 9 bases match TRBD2. V shed 6 bases and J 4 bases; nucleotides not matched to a gene: 7. Germline values: CDR1 SNHLY, CDR2 FYNNEI. This CDR3 contains 14 residues. CDR3 amino acids: CASRLAGDGYEQYF. Written as DNA, the CDR3 is TGTGCCAGCAGGTTAGCGGGAGATGGGTACGAGCAGTACTTC.

The CDR3 spells CASSLTGVSGELFF. CDR3 bases: TGTGCCAGCAGCTTGACAGGGGTGTCCGGGGAGCTGTTTTTT. This chain links TRBV5-6 with TRBJ2-2; 7 bases match TRBD1. V was pared by 1 base and J by 6 bases, with 3 bases of the junction left unmatched. CDR3 length: 14 amino acids. Germline CDR1 SGHDT, CDR2 YYEEEE.

This clonotype was seen many times. The chain employs TRBV9 and TRBJ2-7; weak D call: TRBD2 (7 bases). The CDR3 length is 14 residues. Germline CDR1 and CDR2: SGDLS and YYNGEE. V shed 0 bases and J shed 7 bases, with 14 bases lying between them. This CDR3 is CASSVAGGRAEQYF. CDR3 DNA sequence: TGTGCCAGCAGCGTAGCCGGGGGGCGAGCGGAGCAGTACTTC. The whole variable domain, remainder taken from reference TRBV9 and TRBJ2-7, is DSGVTQTPKHLITATGQRVTLRCSPRSGDLSVYWYQQSLDQGLQFLIQYYNGEERAKGNILERFSAQQFPDLHSELNLSSLELGDSALYFCASSVAGGRAEQYFGPGTRLTVT.

Many counts were recorded for this clonotype. The CDR3 sequence is CASSLRGGSYNEQFF. The CDR3 nucleotides are TGTGCCAGCAGTCTCCGGGGCGGGTCCTACAATGAGCAGTTCTTC. The V gene is TRBV7-3, the J gene TRBJ2-1; possibly TRBD1 or TRBD2 for D (5 bases each). Germline V lookup: CDR1 SGHTA, CDR2 FQGTGA. This CDR3 comprises 15 residues. Trimming removed 6 bases at V and 1 base at J, with 13 bases between.

This chain links TRBV27 with TRBJ2-1, with TRBD2 as a possible D gene (6 bases). V lost 5 bases and J lost 8, with 16 bases in between. The germline V gene encodes CDR1 MNHEY and CDR2 SMNVEV (reference sequence). The CDR3 extends over 14 amino acids. The CDR3 DNA is TGTGCCAGCAGTCTAGGGACCATAGCGGATGAGCAGTTCTTC. Its translation: CASSLGTIADEQFF.

The genes are TRBV9 and TRBJ1-1, with TRBD1 identical over 7 bases. Trimming cost V 2 bases and J 4 bases; bases outside gene matches: 2. Germline values: CDR1 SGDLS, CDR2 YYNGEE. The CDR3 is 13 amino acids. The CDR3 is CASSVDRSTEAFF. Written as DNA, the CDR3 is TGTGCCAGCAGCGTGGACAGGAGCACTGAAGCTTTCTTT.

This clonotype was detected many times. The gene calls are TRBV4-3 and TRBJ2-1; the D gene is possibly TRBD1 (5 bases). This CDR3 region has 16 residues. Germline lookup yields CDR1 LGHNA and CDR2 YSLEER. The V and J ends lost 0 bases and 6 bases respectively, with 15 bases between them. Here the CDR3 DNA reads TGCGCCAGCAGCCAAGAACCAGACAGTGTTCGCAATGAGCAGTTCTTC. Residues: CASSQEPDSVRNEQFF.